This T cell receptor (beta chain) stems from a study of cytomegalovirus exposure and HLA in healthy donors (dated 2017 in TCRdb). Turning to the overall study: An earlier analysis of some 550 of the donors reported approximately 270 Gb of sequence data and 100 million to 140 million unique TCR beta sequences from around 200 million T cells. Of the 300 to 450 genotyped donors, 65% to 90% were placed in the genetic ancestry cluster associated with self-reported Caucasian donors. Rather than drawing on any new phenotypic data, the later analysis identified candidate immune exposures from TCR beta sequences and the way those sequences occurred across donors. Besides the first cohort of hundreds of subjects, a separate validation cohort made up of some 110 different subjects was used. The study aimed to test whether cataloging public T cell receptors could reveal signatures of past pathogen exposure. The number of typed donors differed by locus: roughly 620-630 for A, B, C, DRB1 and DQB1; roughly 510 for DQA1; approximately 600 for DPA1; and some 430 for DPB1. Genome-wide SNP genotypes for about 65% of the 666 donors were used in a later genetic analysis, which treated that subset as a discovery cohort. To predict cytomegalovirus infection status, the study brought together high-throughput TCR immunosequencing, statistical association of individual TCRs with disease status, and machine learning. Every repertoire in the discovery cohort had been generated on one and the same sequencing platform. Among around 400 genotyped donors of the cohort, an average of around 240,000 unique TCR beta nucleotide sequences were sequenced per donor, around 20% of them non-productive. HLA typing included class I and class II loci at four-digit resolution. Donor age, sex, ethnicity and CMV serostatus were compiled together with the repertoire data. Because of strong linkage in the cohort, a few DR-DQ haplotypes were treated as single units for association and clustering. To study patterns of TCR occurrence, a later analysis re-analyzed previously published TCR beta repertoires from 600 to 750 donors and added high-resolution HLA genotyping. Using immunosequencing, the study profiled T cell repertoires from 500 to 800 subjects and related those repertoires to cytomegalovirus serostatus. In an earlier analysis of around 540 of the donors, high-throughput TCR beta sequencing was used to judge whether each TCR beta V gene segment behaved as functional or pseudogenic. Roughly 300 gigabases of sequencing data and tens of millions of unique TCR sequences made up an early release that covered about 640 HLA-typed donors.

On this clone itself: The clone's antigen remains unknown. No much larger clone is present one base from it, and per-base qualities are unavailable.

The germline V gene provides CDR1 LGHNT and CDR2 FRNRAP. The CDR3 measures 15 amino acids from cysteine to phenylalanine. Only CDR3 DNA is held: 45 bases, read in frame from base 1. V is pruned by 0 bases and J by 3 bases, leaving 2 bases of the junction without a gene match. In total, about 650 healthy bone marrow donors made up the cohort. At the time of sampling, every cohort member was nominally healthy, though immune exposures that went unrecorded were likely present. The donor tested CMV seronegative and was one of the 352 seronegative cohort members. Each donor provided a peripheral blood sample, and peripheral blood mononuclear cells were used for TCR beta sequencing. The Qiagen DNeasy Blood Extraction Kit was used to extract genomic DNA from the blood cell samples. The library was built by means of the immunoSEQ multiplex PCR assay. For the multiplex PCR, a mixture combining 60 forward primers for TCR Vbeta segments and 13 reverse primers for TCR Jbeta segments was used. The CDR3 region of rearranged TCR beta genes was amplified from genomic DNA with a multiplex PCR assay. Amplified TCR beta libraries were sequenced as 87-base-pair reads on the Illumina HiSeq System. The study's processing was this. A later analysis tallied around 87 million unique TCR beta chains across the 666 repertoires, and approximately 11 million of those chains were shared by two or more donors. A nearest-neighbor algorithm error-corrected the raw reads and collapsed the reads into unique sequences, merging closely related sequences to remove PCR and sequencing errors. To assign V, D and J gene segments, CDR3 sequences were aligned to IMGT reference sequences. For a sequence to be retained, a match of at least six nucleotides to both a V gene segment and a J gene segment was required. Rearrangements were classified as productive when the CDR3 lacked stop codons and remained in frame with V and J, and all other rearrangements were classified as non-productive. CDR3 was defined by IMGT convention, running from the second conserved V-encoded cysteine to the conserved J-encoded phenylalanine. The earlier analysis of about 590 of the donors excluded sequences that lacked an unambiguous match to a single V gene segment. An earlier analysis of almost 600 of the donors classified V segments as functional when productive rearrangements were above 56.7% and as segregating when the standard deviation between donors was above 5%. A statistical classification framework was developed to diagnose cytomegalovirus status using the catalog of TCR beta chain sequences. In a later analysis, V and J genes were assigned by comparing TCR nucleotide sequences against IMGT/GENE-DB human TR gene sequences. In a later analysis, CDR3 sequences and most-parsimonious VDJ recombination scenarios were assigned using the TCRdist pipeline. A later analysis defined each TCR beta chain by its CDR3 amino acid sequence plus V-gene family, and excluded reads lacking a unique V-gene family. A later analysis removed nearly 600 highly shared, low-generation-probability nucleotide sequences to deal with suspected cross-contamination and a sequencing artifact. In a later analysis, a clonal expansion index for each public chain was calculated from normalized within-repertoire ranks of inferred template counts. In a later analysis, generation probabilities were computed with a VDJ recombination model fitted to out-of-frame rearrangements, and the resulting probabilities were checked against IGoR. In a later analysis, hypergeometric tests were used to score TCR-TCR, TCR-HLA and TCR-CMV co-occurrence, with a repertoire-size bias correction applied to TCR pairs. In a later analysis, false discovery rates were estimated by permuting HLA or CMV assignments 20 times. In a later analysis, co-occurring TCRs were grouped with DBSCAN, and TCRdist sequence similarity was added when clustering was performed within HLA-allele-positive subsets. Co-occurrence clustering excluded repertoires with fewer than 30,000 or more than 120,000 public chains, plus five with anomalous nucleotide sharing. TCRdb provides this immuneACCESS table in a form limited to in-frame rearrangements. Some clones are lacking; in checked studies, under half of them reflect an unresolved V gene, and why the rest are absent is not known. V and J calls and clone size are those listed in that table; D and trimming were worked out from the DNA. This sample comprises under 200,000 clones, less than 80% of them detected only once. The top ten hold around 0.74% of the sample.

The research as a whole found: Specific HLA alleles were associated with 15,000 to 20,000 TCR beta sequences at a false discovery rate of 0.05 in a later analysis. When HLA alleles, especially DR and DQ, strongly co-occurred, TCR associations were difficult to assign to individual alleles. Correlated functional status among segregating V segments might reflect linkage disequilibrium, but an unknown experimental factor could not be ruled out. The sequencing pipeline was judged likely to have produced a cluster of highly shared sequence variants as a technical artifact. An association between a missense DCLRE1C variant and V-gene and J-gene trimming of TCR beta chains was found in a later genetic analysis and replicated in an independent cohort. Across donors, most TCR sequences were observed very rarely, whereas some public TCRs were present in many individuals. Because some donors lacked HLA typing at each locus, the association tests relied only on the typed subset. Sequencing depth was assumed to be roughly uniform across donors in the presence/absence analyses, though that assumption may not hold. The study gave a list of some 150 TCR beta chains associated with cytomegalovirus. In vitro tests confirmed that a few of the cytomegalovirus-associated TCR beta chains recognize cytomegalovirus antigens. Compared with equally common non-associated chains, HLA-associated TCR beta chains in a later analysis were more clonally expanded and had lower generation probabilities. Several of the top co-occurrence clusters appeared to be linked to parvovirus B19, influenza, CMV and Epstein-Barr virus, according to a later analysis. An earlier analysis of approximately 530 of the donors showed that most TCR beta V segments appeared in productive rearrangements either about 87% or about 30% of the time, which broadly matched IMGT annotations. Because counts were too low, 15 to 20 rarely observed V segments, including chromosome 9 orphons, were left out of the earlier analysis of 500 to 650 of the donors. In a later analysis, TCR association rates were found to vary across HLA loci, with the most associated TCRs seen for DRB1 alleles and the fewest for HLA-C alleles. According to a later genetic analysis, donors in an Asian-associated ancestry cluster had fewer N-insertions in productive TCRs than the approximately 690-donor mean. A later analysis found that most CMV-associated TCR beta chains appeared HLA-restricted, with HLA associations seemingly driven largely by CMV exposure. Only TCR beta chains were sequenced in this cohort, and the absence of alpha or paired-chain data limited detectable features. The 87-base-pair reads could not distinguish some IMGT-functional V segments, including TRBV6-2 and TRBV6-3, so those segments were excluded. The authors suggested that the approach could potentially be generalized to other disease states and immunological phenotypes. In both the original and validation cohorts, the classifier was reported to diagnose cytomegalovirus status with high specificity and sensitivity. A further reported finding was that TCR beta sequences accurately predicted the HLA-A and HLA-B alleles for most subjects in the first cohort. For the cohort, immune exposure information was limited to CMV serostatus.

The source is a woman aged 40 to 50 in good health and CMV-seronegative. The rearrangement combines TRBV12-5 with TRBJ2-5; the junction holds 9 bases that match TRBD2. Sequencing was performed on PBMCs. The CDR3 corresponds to CASGLVLAGKETQYF. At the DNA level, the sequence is TGTGCTAGTGGTTTGGTCCTAGCGGGGAAAGAGACCCAGTACTTC.